This T cell receptor beta chain was retrieved from a study of lymphopenia after photon versus proton radiotherapy. Study observations and caveats: Photon-treated patients lost naive T cells and TCR diversity; proton-treated stayed stable. Only patients who died were analyzed for survival; proton advantage is unproven.

The data were produced by immunoSEQ multiplex PCR, yet TCRdb's version contains in-frame clones alone and is incomplete. The table includes 20,000 to 25,000 clones, about 80% detected once. This CDR3 is built from 14 residues. The germline V gene encodes CDR1 LNHNV and CDR2 YYDKDF (reference sequence). V lost 0 bases to trimming and J lost 1 base, with 6 bases between them. For this clone: Its specificity is not known.

The sample here was peripheral blood, taken from a patient treated with photon-based radiotherapy. The TCR originated in a middle-aged man with gastric cancer. The chain uses TRBV15 and TRBJ2-5, with unresolved D. CDR3 nucleotide sequence: TGTGCCACCAGCAGAGAGGGCAGCCAAGAGACCCAGTACTTC. Amino acid sequence: CATSREGSQETQYF.